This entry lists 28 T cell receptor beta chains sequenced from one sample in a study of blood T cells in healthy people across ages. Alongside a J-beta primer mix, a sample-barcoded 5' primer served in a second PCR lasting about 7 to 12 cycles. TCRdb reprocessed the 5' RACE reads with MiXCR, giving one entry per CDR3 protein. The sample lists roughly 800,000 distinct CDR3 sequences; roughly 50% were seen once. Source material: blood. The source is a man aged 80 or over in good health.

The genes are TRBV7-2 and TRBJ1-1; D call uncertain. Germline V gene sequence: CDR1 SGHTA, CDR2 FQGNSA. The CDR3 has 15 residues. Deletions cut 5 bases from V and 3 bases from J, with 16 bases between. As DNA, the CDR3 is TGTGCCAGCAGCCCCCGCCCCTGGGTGGACACTGAAGCTTTCTTT. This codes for CASSPRPWVDTEAFF.

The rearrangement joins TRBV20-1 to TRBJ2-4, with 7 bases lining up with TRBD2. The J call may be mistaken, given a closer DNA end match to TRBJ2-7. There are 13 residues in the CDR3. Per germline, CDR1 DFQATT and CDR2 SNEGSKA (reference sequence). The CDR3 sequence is CSAGGDDSYEQYF. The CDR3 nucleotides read TGCAGTGCGGGAGGGGATGATTCCTACGAGCAGTACTTC.

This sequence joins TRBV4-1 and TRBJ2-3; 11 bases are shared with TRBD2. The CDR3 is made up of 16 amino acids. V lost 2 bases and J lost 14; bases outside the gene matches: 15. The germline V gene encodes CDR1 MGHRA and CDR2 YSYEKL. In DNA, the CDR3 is TGCGCCAGCAGCCAACTAGCGGGAGGATGGGACAGATACGCGTATTTT. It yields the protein CASSQLAGGWDRYAYF.

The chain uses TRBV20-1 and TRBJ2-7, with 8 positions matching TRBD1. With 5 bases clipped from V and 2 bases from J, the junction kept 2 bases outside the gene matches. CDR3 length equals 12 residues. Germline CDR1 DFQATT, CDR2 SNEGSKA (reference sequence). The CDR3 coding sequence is TGCAGTGCTGCACAGGGGGCCTACGAGCAGTACTTC. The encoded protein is CSAAQGAYEQYF.

CDR3 DNA: TGCGCCAGCAGCCCGGAGGCAGGGAACACAGATACGCAGTATTTT. It encodes CASSPEAGNTDTQYF. The rearrangement uses TRBV5-1 and TRBJ2-3, with D possibly being TRBD1 or TRBD2 (5 bases each). V was trimmed by 4 bases and J by 2 bases, leaving 14 bases between them. CDR3 length equals 15 residues. Germline V lookup: CDR1 SGHRS, CDR2 YFSETQ.

The DNA of the CDR3 is TGTGCCAGCAGCCCCGACAGGGGGCCTCAGCCCCAGCATTTT. It codes for CASSPDRGPQPQHF. V gene TRBV7-2 combines with J gene TRBJ1-5, with TRBD1 matching 10 bases. V shed 5 bases, J shed 6 bases, and the junction held 4 bases outside the gene matches. Per the germline V gene, CDR1 is SGHTA and CDR2 is FQGNSA. CDR3 length: 14 amino acids.

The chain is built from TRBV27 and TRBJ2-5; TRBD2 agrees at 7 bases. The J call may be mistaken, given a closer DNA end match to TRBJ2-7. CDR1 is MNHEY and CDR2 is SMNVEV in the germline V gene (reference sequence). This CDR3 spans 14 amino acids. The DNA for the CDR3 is TGTGCCAGCAGGGCGGGACTAACTGGCCACGAGCAGTACTTC. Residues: CASRAGLTGHEQYF.

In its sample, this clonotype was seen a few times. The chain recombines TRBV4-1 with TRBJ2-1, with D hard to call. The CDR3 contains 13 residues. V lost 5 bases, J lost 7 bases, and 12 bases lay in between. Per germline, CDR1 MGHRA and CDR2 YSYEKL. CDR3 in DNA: TGCGCCAGCAGCTTGGCGGTGGAGAATGAGCAGTTCTTC. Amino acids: CASSLAVENEQFF.

This CDR3 reads CASSELGGAEQYF. The CDR3 bases are TGTGCCAGCAGTGAATTAGGGGGAGCCGAGCAGTACTTC. The chain uses TRBV6-1 and TRBJ2-4; a weak D match, TRBD1 (6 bases). Gene TRBJ2-7 matches the end of the DNA better, so the J call may be wrong. Germline V gene lookup returns CDR1 MNHNS and CDR2 SASEGT. The CDR3 has 13 residues.

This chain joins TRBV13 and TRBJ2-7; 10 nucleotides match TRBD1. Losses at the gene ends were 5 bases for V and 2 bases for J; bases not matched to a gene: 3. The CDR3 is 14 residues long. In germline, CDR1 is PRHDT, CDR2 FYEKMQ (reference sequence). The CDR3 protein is CASSMTGGAYEQYF. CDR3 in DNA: TGTGCCAGCAGCATGACAGGGGGCGCCTACGAGCAGTACTTC. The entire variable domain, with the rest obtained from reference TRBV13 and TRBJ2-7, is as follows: AAGVIQSPRHLIKEKRETATLKCYPIPRHDTVYWYQQGPGQDPQFLISFYEKMQSDKGSIPDRFSAQQFSDYHSELNMSSLELGDSALYFCASSMTGGAYEQYFGPGTRLTVT.

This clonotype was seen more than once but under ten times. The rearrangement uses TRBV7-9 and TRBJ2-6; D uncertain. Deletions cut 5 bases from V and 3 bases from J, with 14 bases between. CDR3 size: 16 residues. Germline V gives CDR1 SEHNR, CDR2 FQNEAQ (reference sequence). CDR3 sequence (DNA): TGTGCCAGCAGCGCCCTAGGGATCGGTGGGGCCAACGTCCTGACTTTC. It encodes CASSALGIGGANVLTF.

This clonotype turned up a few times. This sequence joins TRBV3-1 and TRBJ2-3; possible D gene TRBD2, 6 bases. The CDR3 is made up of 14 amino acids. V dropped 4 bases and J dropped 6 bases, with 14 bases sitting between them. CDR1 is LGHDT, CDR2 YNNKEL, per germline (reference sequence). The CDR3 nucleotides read TGTGCCAGCAGCCCGGGGACTGGTTCGGATACGCAGTATTTT. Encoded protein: CASSPGTGSDTQYF.

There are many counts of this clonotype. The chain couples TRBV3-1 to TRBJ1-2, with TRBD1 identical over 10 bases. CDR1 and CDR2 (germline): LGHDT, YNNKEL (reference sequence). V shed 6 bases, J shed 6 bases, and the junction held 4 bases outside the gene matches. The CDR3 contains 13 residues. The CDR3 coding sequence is TGTGCCAGCAGTCCAGACAGGGGGCATGGCTACACCTTC. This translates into CASSPDRGHGYTF.

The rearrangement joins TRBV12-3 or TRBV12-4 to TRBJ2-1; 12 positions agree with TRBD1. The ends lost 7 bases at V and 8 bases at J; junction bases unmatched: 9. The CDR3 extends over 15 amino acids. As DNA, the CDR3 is TGTGCCAGCAAGGATGTCGGGACAGGGGGCGATGAGCAGTTCTTC. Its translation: CASKDVGTGGDEQFF.

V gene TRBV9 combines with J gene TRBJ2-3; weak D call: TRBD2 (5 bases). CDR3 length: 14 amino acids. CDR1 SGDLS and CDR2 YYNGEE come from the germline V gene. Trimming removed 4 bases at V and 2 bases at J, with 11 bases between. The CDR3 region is CASSPRGFTDTQYF. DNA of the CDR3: TGTGCCAGCAGCCCCCGGGGATTCACAGATACGCAGTATTTT.

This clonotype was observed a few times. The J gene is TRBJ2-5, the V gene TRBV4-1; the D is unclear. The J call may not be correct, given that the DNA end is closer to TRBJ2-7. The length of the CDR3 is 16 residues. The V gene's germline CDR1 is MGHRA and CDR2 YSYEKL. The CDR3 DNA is TGCGCCAGCAGCCAAGAATATACCTCATCCTCCTACGAGCAGTACTTC. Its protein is CASSQEYTSSSYEQYF.

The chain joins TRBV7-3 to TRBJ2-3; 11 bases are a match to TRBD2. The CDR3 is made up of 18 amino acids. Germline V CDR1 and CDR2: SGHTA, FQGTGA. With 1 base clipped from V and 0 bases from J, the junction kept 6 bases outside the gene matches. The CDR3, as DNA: TGTGCCAGCAGCTTAAGTTCTAGCGGGAGGACGAGCACAGATACGCAGTATTTT. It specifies CASSLSSSGRTSTDTQYF.

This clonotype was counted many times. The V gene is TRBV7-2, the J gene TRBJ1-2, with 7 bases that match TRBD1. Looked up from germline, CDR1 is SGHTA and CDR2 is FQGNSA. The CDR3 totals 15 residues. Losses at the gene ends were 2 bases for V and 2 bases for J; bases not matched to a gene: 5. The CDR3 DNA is TGTGCCAGCAGCTTACCAGGGGGAGTGAACTATGGCTACACCTTC. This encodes CASSLPGGVNYGYTF. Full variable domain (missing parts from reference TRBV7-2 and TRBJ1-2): GAGVSQSPSNKVTEKGKDVELRCDPISGHTALYWYRQSLGQGLEFLIYFQGNSAPDKSGLPSDRFSAERTGGSVSTLTIQRTQQEDSAVYLCASSLPGGVNYGYTFGSGTRLTVV.

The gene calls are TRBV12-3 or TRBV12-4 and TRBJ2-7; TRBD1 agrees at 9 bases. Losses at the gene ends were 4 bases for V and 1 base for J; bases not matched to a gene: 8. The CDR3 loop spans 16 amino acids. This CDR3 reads CASSSHPGQGSYEQYF. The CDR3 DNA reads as TGTGCCAGCAGTTCCCATCCGGGACAGGGATCCTACGAGCAGTACTTC.

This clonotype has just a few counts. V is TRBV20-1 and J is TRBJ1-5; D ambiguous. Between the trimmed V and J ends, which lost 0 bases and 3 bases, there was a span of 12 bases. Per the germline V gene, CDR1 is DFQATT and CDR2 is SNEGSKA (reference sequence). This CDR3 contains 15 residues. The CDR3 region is CSARDHEGSNQPQHF. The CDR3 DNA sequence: TGCAGTGCTAGAGATCACGAGGGTTCCAATCAGCCCCAGCATTTT.

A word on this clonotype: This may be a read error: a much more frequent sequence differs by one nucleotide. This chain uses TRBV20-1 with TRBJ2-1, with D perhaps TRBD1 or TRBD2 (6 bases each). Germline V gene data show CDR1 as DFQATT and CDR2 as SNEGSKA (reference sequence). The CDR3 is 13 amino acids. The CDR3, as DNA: TGCAGTGCGGTAGGGGGGAAGTACAAGGAGCAGTTCTTC. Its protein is CSAVGGKYKEQFF.

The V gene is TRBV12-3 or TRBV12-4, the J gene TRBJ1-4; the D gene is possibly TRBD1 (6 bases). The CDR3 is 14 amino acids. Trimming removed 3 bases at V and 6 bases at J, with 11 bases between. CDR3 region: CASSFGGGDEKLFF. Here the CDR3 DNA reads TGTGCCAGCAGTTTCGGAGGGGGGGATGAAAAACTGTTTTTT.

Written as DNA, the CDR3 is TGTGCCAGCAGTGAAGCCCGGGGACTAGCGGGACAGCAGTACTTC. Residues: CASSEARGLAGQQYF. V and J are TRBV6-1 and TRBJ2-7; TRBD2 matches at 13 bases. V shed 0 bases and J 8 bases; nucleotides not matched to a gene: 4. From germline, CDR1 is MNHNS and CDR2 SASEGT. This CDR3 region has 15 residues.

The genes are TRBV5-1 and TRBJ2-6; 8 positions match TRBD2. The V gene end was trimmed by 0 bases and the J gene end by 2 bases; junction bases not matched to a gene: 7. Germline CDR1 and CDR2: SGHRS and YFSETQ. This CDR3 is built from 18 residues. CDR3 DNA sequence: TGCGCCAGCAGCTTGGCGGCGAGCGGGAGCACTGGGGCCAACGTCCTGACTTTC. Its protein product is CASSLAASGSTGANVLTF.

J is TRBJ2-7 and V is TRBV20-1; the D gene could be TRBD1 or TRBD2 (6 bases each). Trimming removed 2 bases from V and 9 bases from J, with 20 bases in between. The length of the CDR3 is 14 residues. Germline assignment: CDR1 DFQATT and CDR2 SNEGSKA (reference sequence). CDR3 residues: CSARPGGGSYTQYF. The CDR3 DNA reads TGCAGTGCTAGACCCGGGGGCGGCTCCTATACGCAGTACTTC.

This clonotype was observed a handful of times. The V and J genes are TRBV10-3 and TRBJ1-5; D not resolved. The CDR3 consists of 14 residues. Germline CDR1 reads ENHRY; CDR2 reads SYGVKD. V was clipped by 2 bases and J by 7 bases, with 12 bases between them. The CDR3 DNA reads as TGTGCCATCAGTGAGACAGCCGGAGGGCAGCCCCAGCATTTT. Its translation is CAISETAGGQPQHF.

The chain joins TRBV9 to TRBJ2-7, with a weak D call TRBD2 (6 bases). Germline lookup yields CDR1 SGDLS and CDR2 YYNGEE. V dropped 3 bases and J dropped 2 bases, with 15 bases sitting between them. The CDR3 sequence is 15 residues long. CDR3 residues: CASSAGGPTTYEQYF. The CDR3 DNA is TGTGCCAGCAGCGCCGGGGGACCGACGACCTACGAGCAGTACTTC. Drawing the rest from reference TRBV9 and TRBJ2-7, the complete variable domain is DSGVTQTPKHLITATGQRVTLRCSPRSGDLSVYWYQQSLDQGLQFLIQYYNGEERAKGNILERFSAQQFPDLHSELNLSSLELGDSALYFCASSAGGPTTYEQYFGPGTRLTVT.

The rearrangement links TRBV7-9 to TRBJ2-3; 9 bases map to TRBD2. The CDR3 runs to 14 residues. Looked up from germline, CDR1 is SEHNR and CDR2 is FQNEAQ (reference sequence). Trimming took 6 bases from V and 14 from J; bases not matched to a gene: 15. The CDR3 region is CASRSAGGDRYAYF. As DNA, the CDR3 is TGTGCCAGCAGGTCGGCGGGAGGGGACAGATACGCGTATTTT.